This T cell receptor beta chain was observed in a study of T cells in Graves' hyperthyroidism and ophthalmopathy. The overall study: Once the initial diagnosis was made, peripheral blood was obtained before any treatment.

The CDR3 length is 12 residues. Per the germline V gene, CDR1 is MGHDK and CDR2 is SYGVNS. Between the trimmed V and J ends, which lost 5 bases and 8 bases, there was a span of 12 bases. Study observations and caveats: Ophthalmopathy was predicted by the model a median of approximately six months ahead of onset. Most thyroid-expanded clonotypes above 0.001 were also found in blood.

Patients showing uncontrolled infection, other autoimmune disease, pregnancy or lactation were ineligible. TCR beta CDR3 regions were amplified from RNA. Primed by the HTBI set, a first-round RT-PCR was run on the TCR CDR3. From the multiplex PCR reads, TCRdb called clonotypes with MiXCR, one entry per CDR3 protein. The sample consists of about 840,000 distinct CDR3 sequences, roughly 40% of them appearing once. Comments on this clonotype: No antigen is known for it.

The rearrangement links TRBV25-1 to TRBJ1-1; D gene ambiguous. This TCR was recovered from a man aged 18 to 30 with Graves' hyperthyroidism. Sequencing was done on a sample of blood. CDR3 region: CASSRPGQEAFF. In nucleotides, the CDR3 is TGTGCCAGCAGTCGTCCTGGTCAGGAAGCTTTCTTT.